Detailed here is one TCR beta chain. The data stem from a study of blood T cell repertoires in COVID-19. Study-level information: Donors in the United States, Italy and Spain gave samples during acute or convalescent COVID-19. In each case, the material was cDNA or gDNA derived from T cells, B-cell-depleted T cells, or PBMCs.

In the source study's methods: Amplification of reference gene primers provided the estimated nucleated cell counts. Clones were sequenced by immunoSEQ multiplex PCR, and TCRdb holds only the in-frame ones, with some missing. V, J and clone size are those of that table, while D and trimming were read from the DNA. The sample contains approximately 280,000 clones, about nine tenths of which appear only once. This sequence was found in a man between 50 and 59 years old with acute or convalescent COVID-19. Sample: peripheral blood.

CDR3 coding DNA: TGTGCCAGCAGTGGGCAGGGGACGTTCGCTGAAGCTTTCTTT. It codes for CASSGQGTFAEAFF. The chain combines TRBV2 with TRBJ1-1; D might be TRBD1 (6 bases). The CDR3 consists of 14 residues. Trimming shortened V by 4 bases and J by 6 bases, and 15 bases separated the two germline ends. CDR1 is SNHLY and CDR2 is FYNNEI in the germline V gene.